The 21 T cell receptor beta chains given below trace back to one sample, sequenced in a study of blood T cell repertoires in COVID-19. Using immunoSEQ multiplex PCR, the repertoire was profiled, and TCRdb retains in-frame clones only, with some absent. In the table there are 250,000 to 350,000 clones, about 88% of which are singletons. The sample was peripheral blood. These receptors all come from a human donor with COVID-19, enrolled during active disease. The donor label of this sample is uncertain.

The chain couples TRBV20-1 to TRBJ2-1; TRBD2 aligns across 9 bases. The CDR3 totals 15 residues. The junction had 7 bases not matched to a gene; V was cut back by 6 bases and J by 1 base. Per germline, CDR1 DFQATT and CDR2 SNEGSKA (reference sequence). The CDR3 DNA reads as TGCAGTGCAAGTAGCGGGAGCGTATCCTACAATGAGCAGTTCTTC. This translates into CSASSGSVSYNEQFF.

V usage is TRBV27 and J usage is TRBJ2-1; TRBD2 might be the D (5 bases). V was cut by 2 bases and J by 7 bases, with 15 bases left in between. Per germline, CDR1 MNHEY and CDR2 SMNVEV (reference sequence). CDR3 length: 15 residues. CDR3 nucleotide sequence: TGTGCCAGCAGTTTAGGGCTAGCCCGTGTAAATGAGCAGTTCTTC. Protein sequence: CASSLGLARVNEQFF.

This clone was observed a single time. This sample includes further DNA sequences coding for the same CDR3. The chain recombines TRBV19 with TRBJ2-2, with 7 bases aligning to TRBD1. The CDR3 runs to 15 residues. The germline V gene has CDR1 LNHDA and CDR2 SQIVND (reference sequence). V lost 3 bases to trimming and J lost 0 bases; unmatched junction nucleotides: 1. CDR3 nucleotide sequence: TGTGCCAGTAGTATTCAGGGGGCGAACACCGGGGAGCTGTTTTTT. Translating it yields CASSIQGANTGELFF. The full variable domain, with the rest looked up from reference TRBV19 and TRBJ2-2, is DGGITQSPKYLFRKEGQNVTLSCEQNLNHDAMYWYRQDPGQGLRLIYYSQIVNDFQKGDIAEGYSVSREKKESFPLTVTSAQKNPTAFYLCASSIQGANTGELFFGEGSRLTVL.

J is TRBJ2-1 and V is TRBV2; no definite D call. Germline V gives CDR1 SNHLY, CDR2 FYNNEI. The CDR3 consists of 14 residues. Trimming took off 6 bases at V and 4 bases at J, with 13 bases between the two ends. The CDR3 DNA sequence: TGTGCCAGCAGATTCAGAAATTCTTACAATGAGCAGTTCTTC. Protein: CASRFRNSYNEQFF.

The chain combines TRBV20-1 with TRBJ1-2, with D uncertain. V lost 3 bases and J lost 1, with 12 bases in between. This CDR3 contains 14 residues. The germline V gene encodes CDR1 DFQATT and CDR2 SNEGSKA (reference sequence). DNA for the CDR3: TGCAGTGCTAGTGATCGACAACTTAACTATGGCTACACCTTC. This sequence encodes CSASDRQLNYGYTF.

This rearrangement joins TRBV12-3 or TRBV12-4 to TRBJ2-5; D is uncertain. Trimming removed 5 bases at V and 3 bases at J, with 4 bases between. This CDR3 spans 11 amino acids. The CDR3 spells CASSIKETQYF. In DNA form, the CDR3 reads TGTGCCAGCAGTATCAAAGAGACCCAGTACTTC.

Written as DNA, the CDR3 is TGTGCTAGTGGTTTGGGTCCAAGCATCTATGGCTACACCTTC. Translation gives CASGLGPSIYGYTF. The rearrangement uses TRBV12-5 and TRBJ1-2, with unresolved D. This CDR3 spans 14 amino acids. Between the trimmed V and J ends, which lost 1 base and 4 bases, there was a span of 10 bases. Germline V gene sequence: CDR1 LGHNT, CDR2 FRNRAP.

The chain uses TRBV5-1 and TRBJ1-1, with D possibly matching TRBD1 (6 bases). This CDR3 region has 15 residues. The ends were cut back, 0 bases at V and 1 base at J, with 10 bases in the middle. CDR1 is SGHRS and CDR2 is YFSETQ in the germline V gene. The CDR3 DNA sequence: TGCGCCAGCAGCTTGGTAGGGGGACAGAACACTGAAGCTTTCTTT. Protein product: CASSLVGGQNTEAFF.

This clone was observed many times. V and J are TRBV7-9 and TRBJ1-1, with TRBD1 identical over 7 bases. The CDR3 extends over 15 amino acids. The V gene's germline CDR1 is SEHNR and CDR2 FQNEAQ (reference sequence). With V trimmed by 0 bases and J by 0 bases, 1 base remained unmatched. The CDR3 DNA follows: TGTGCCAGCAGCTTAGCGGGACAGATGAACACTGAAGCTTTCTTT. It codes for CASSLAGQMNTEAFF.

The CDR3 bases are TGCAGTGCTAGTACCTATCGTCTAACAGGGGGCGGAGGTAACTATGGCTACACCTTC. Residues: CSASTYRLTGGGGNYGYTF. This chain links TRBV20-1 with TRBJ1-2, with 9 nucleotides matching TRBD1. V was pared by 3 bases and J by 1 base, with 18 bases of the junction left unmatched. Germline assignment: CDR1 DFQATT and CDR2 SNEGSKA (reference sequence). The CDR3 has 19 amino acids.

Remarks on this clone: The identical CDR3 is also encoded by other nucleotide sequences in the sample. The V call is TRBV25-1, the J call TRBJ1-4, with TRBD1 matching 9 bases. V lost 1 base, J lost 4 bases, and 1 base stayed unmatched. Germline V gives CDR1 MGHDK, CDR2 SYGVNS. CDR3 length equals 15 residues. The CDR3, as DNA: TGTGCCAGCAGTGAATCGGGACAGGGTAATGAAAAACTGTTTTTT. As protein: CASSESGQGNEKLFF. The whole variable domain, filled in from reference TRBV25-1 and TRBJ1-4, reads EADIYQTPRYLVIGTGKKITLECSQTMGHDKMYWYQQDPGMELHLIHYSYGVNSTEKGDLSSESTVSRIRTEHFPLTLESARPSHTSQYLCASSESGQGNEKLFFGSGTQLSVL.

This clone is a singleton in its sample. The chain couples TRBV19 to TRBJ2-3, with D uncertain. The CDR3 has 11 residues. The ends were cut back, 10 bases at V and 0 bases at J, with 5 bases in the middle. Germline V gene lookup returns CDR1 LNHDA and CDR2 SQIVND (reference sequence). The CDR3 spells CATSSTDTQYF. In DNA form, the CDR3 reads TGTGCCACCTCTAGCACAGATACGCAGTATTTT.

The chain joins TRBV7-6 to TRBJ2-1; 11 bases line up with TRBD2. V lost 1 base and J lost 1; bases outside the gene matches: 6. Per the germline V gene, CDR1 is SGHVS and CDR2 is FNYEAQ. There are 18 residues in the CDR3. CDR3 region: CASSLGTSGLESYNEQFF. CDR3 DNA sequence: TGTGCCAGCAGCTTAGGGACTAGCGGGCTCGAGTCCTACAATGAGCAGTTCTTC.

V gene TRBV11-2 combines with J gene TRBJ1-5; D is undetermined. The V gene lost 1 base and the J gene lost 5 bases, with 9 bases spanning the gap. CDR1 is SGHAT, CDR2 FQNNGV, per germline. The CDR3 consists of 14 residues. In nucleotides, the CDR3 is TGTGCCAGCAGCTTAGCCGGGGTATATCAGCCCCAGCATTTT. As protein: CASSLAGVYQPQHF.

This sequence joins TRBV3-1 (or the pseudogene TRBV3-2) and TRBJ1-2; D is unclear. This CDR3 region has 14 residues. Germline V gene lookup returns CDR1 LGHDT and CDR2 YNNKEL (reference sequence). V lost 1 base and J lost 4, with 10 bases in between. The CDR3 DNA follows: TGTGCCAGCAGCCAAGTAGAGGGAGGCTATGGCTACACCTTC. Encoded protein: CASSQVEGGYGYTF.

The V call is TRBV5-1, the J call TRBJ2-7; 16 nucleotides line up with TRBD2. Germline loops: CDR1 SGHRS, CDR2 YFSETQ. This CDR3 is built from 18 residues. Trimming cost V 1 base and J 3 bases; bases outside gene matches: 7. The CDR3 DNA sequence: TGCGCCAGCAGCTTGATTGCGGGACTAGCGGGAGGGCTCTACGAGCAGTACTTC. It is translated as CASSLIAGLAGGLYEQYF.

The chain recombines TRBV7-3 with TRBJ2-1; a weak D match, TRBD2 (6 bases). Trimming removed 3 bases at V and 5 bases at J, with 11 bases between. The germline CDR1 and CDR2 sequences are SGHTA and FQGTGA. The CDR3 spans 14 residues. CDR3 region: CASSFSSVNNEQFF. CDR3 nucleotide sequence: TGTGCCAGCAGCTTTTCTAGCGTAAACAATGAGCAGTTCTTC.

The chain uses TRBV19 and TRBJ1-5; possibly TRBD1 for D (5 bases). With 0 bases removed from V and 2 bases from J, the gap between germline ends came to 14 bases. The CDR3 is made up of 17 amino acids. Germline-derived CDR1 and CDR2 are LNHDA and SQIVND (reference sequence). The CDR3, as DNA: TGTGCCAGTAGTATAGACTGGGGGGGTAGTGGCAATCAGCCCCAGCATTTT. This encodes CASSIDWGGSGNQPQHF. The full variable domain, completed using reference TRBV19 and TRBJ1-5, is DGGITQSPKYLFRKEGQNVTLSCEQNLNHDAMYWYRQDPGQGLRLIYYSQIVNDFQKGDIAEGYSVSREKKESFPLTVTSAQKNPTAFYLCASSIDWGGSGNQPQHFGDGTRLSIL.

This clone was found once. Written as DNA, the CDR3 is TGTGCCAGCAGTGAAGCGCTTCGGGACAGGACTTATGGCTACACCTTC. It specifies CASSEALRDRTYGYTF. The chain combines TRBV6-1 with TRBJ1-2; 8 nucleotides agree with TRBD1. The germline V gene has CDR1 MNHNS and CDR2 SASEGT. The CDR3 sequence is 16 residues long. With 0 bases clipped from V and 5 bases from J, the junction kept 8 bases outside the gene matches.

The CDR3 DNA is TGTGCCAGTAGTATAACAGGACCAAATCAGCCCCAGCATTTT. Translating it yields CASSITGPNQPQHF. The chain links TRBV19 to TRBJ1-5; TRBD1 is a possible D gene (5 bases). Per germline, CDR1 LNHDA and CDR2 SQIVND (reference sequence). The CDR3 consists of 14 residues. V lost 2 bases and J 4 bases, leaving 9 bases between the germline ends.

The chain carries TRBV29-1 and TRBJ2-7, with D possibly being TRBD1 or TRBD2 (6 bases each). The CDR3 length is 15 residues. Germline loops: CDR1 SQVTM, CDR2 ANQGSEA. Deletions cut 7 bases from V and 3 bases from J, with 22 bases between. CDR3 DNA sequence: TGCAGCGGGGGAGGTGGGACATCCCCAGTCTACGAGCAGTACTTC. It codes for CSGGGGTSPVYEQYF.